The clone carrying this TCR beta chain has a count of ten or more. Antigen specificity is unknown. The method was immunoSEQ multiplex PCR; TCRdb's version includes in-frame clones alone and lacks a portion of them. Sampling found 39,000 or so clones, none seen once. The sample originates from a study of T cell clonality in common variable immunodeficiency. Study results and limitations: T cell subpopulation sequencing would be needed to explain CVID clonality.

Each donor provided about 5 to 9 ml of heparinized whole blood. Sequencing was carried out using peripheral blood mononuclear cells. This clonotype was obtained from a person aged 18 to 75 in good health.

Partial CDR3 DNA: TGTGCCAGCAGCTTAATGGGGGGGAGGGAAAAA. The encoded protein is CASSLMGGREK. The full CDR3 reads CASSLMGGREKLFF. The chain recombines TRBV7-2 with TRBJ1-4, with D maybe TRBD1 (5 bases). The read finishes 3 residues shy of the CDR3 end, and the germline J gene is used to complete it. Trimming stripped 2 bases from V and 8 bases from J, with 12 bases between. CDR3 length: 14 amino acids. Germline V gives CDR1 SGHTA, CDR2 FQGNSA.